These T cell receptor beta chains were read from a single sample in a study of blood T cell repertoires in COVID-19. Libraries were prepared by immunoSEQ multiplex PCR; TCRdb keeps only in-frame clonotypes and omits some of them. The sample lists about 42,000 clones, about 85% seen once, with roughly an eighth in the top ten. Sequencing was carried out using peripheral blood. The receptors here all came from a woman aged 70-85 years in a cohort sampled during active COVID-19. Each CDR3 is given with its conserved first and last residue. Fields, in order: V gene, CDR3 length, D gene, clone size, J gene, CDR3 protein, CDR3 DNA. A D gene is named only where the DNA matches it firmly. Rows give clone size only sometimes, using once, few, many, or a class for an expanded clone.

>TRBV28|16|TRBD1|.|TRBJ1-5
CASSLLDRGSGQPQHF
TGTGCCAGCAGTTTATTGGACAGGGGGTCAGGGCAGCCCCAGCATTTT
>TRBV14|14|TRBD2|.|TRBJ2-1
CASSHWRENNEQFF
TGTGCCAGCAGCCACTGGCGGGAGAACAATGAGCAGTTCTTC
>TRBV3-1/TRBV3-2|12|.|.|TRBJ2-7
CASSFRSYEQYF
TGTGCCAGCAGCTTCCGCTCCTACGAGCAGTACTTC
>TRBV5-1|15|TRBD1|.|TRBJ2-2
CASSLGQGNTGELFF
TGCGCCAGCAGCTTGGGACAGGGTAACACCGGGGAGCTGTTTTTT
>TRBV24-1|13|.|.|TRBJ1-5
CATSETGSQPQHF
TGTGCCACCAGTGAGACGGGTTCTCAGCCCCAGCATTTT
>TRBV6-5|15|.|.|TRBJ1-2
CASTNPSGGTRGYTF
TGTGCCAGCACTAACCCCTCCGGGGGGACGAGGGGCTACACCTTC
>TRBV5-6|15|.|medium-sized|TRBJ2-3
CASSFLGRSTDTQYF
TGTGCCAGCAGCTTTCTGGGCAGGAGCACAGATACGCAGTATTTT
>TRBV12-3/TRBV12-4|13|.|.|TRBJ1-2
CASSFGGVGGHHF
TGTGCCAGCAGTTTCGGGGGGGTGGGGGGACACCACTTC
>TRBV4-2|16|.|.|TRBJ2-7
CASSPLRTQASYEQYF
TGTGCCAGCAGCCCCTTAAGGACTCAAGCCTCCTACGAGCAGTACTTC
>TRBV7-2|12|.|.|TRBJ1-2
CASSLDSYGYTF
TGTGCCAGCAGCTTAGACTCCTATGGCTACACCTTC
>TRBV29-1|13|.|.|TRBJ2-7
CSVEVSQGGEQYF
TGCAGCGTTGAAGTCAGCCAGGGGGGCGAGCAGTACTTC
>TRBV28|14|.|.|TRBJ1-5
CASSLRDSNQPQHF
TGTGCCAGCAGTTTACGGGACTCCAATCAGCCCCAGCATTTT
>TRBV27|16|TRBD2|.|TRBJ2-3
CASSLGASGRGDTQYF
TGTGCCAGCAGCCTTGGGGCTAGCGGGAGGGGGGATACGCAGTATTTT
>TRBV19|16|TRBD1|.|TRBJ1-5
CASTTQTGVSNQPQHF
TGTGCCAGTACCACTCAGACAGGGGTCAGCAATCAGCCCCAGCATTTT
>TRBV3-1/TRBV3-2|16|.|.|TRBJ1-2
CASSQVGGRLNYGYTF
TGTGCCAGCAGCCAAGTAGGCGGTAGACTGAACTATGGCTACACCTTC
>TRBV28|16|.|.|TRBJ1-5
CASSLVRGNSNQPQHF
TGTGCCAGCAGTTTAGTTCGGGGTAATAGCAATCAGCCCCAGCATTTT
>TRBV4-2|13|.|.|TRBJ1-3
CASSQGLGDTIYF
TGTGCCAGCAGCCAAGGCCTGGGAGACACCATATATTTT
>TRBV7-9|17|TRBD1|.|TRBJ2-5
CASSIRPGTGSTAGQYF
TGTGCCAGCAGCATCCGCCCCGGGACAGGGTCTACCGCGGGCCAGTACTTC
>TRBV5-1|15|.|.|TRBJ2-7
CASSLGVGSSYEQYF
TGCGCCAGCAGCTTGGGTGTCGGGAGCTCCTACGAGCAGTACTTC
>TRBV27|13|.|once|TRBJ2-1
CASSLQGMNEQFF
TGTGCCAGCAGTTTGCAGGGGATGAATGAGCAGTTCTTC
>TRBV19|15|.|.|TRBJ2-1
CASSIAGSSYNEQFF
TGTGCCAGTAGTATAGCGGGGAGCTCCTACAATGAGCAGTTCTTC
>TRBV9|15|.|.|TRBJ2-3
CASSVGPINTDTQYF
TGTGCCAGCAGCGTAGGTCCTATCAACACAGATACGCAGTATTTT
>TRBV6-6|12|.|once|TRBJ2-3
CASSYSGDTQYF
TGTGCCAGCAGTTACTCCGGGGATACGCAGTATTTT
>TRBV7-9|16|TRBD2|.|TRBJ2-7
CASSMPGLAGLYEQYF
TGTGCCAGCAGCATGCCGGGACTAGCGGGACTCTACGAGCAGTACTTC
>TRBV24-1|16|TRBD2|large|TRBJ2-1
CATSVPTSGAYNEQFF
TGTGCCACCAGTGTTCCTACTAGCGGGGCTTACAATGAGCAGTTCTTC
>TRBV27|14|.|.|TRBJ2-7
CASFGTDSNYEQYF
TGTGCCAGCTTTGGGACGGACAGCAACTACGAGCAGTACTTC
>TRBV18|13|.|.|TRBJ2-1
CASSLERENEQFF
TGTGCCAGCTCACTGGAAAGGGAGAATGAGCAGTTCTTC
>TRBV19|14|TRBD1|.|TRBJ2-7
CASRLTGGSYEQYF
TGTGCCAGTAGACTTACAGGGGGTTCCTACGAGCAGTACTTC
>TRBV5-1|16|TRBD2|.|TRBJ2-3
CASSLAAAGGTNTQYF
TGCGCCAGCAGCTTGGCCGCCGCGGGAGGAACAAATACGCAGTATTTT
>TRBV5-1|13|.|.|TRBJ2-1
CASHRSINNEQFF
TGCGCCAGCCACAGATCTATTAACAATGAGCAGTTCTTC
>TRBV18|13|.|.|TRBJ2-7
CASSPGEAIEQYF
TGTGCCAGCTCACCTGGAGAAGCTATCGAGCAGTACTTC
>TRBV25-1|13|.|.|TRBJ2-7
CASSGARGTEQYF
TGTGCCAGCAGTGGGGCTCGGGGGACGGAACAGTACTTC
>TRBV19|12|.|.|TRBJ2-7
CAHSPRRDEQYF
TGTGCTCATTCCCCTAGGCGGGACGAGCAGTACTTC
>TRBV3-1/TRBV3-2|19|TRBD1|.|TRBJ2-7
CASSQLATSVTGRTYEQYF
TGTGCCAGCAGCCAACTAGCTACCTCAGTGACAGGGAGAACCTACGAGCAGTACTTC
>TRBV6-5|16|TRBD1|.|TRBJ2-2
CASSYSGQANTGELFF
TGTGCCAGCAGTTACTCCGGACAGGCGAACACCGGGGAGCTGTTTTTT
>TRBV9|11|.|few|TRBJ2-1
CASSATGQQFF
TGTGCCAGCAGCGCGACAGGACAGCAGTTCTTC
>TRBV30|14|TRBD1|.|TRBJ1-6
CAWTGGLGNSPLHF
TGTGCCTGGACAGGGGGTCTAGGTAATTCACCCCTCCACTTT
>TRBV1|20|.|.|TRBJ1-5
CTSMIEISGKQGTSNQPQHF
TGCACCAGCATGATAGAGATTTCAGGAAAACAGGGCACCAGCAATCAGCCCCAGCATTTT
>TRBV9|18|TRBD2|.|TRBJ2-3
CASSSTGLAGVRTDTQYF
TGTGCCAGCAGCTCGACGGGACTAGCGGGAGTTCGCACAGATACGCAGTATTTT
>TRBV6-5|16|.|.|TRBJ1-1
CASSYSIIAMNTEAFF
TGTGCCAGCAGTTACTCGATAATAGCCATGAACACTGAAGCTTTCTTT
>TRBV28|13|.|.|TRBJ1-1
CASSLAVPYEAFF
TGTGCCAGCAGTTTAGCAGTGCCGTATGAAGCTTTCTTT
>TRBV29-1|14|TRBD2|.|TRBJ2-7
CSVAPSSGPYEQYF
TGCAGCGTCGCCCCCTCTAGCGGACCCTACGAGCAGTACTTC
>TRBV29-1|14|.|.|TRBJ1-2
CSVGDRSPSYGYTF
TGCAGCGTTGGCGACAGGAGTCCCTCCTATGGCTACACCTTC
>TRBV7-9|15|TRBD2|.|TRBJ2-5
CASSLAGLAGGTNYF
TGTGCCAGCAGCTTAGCGGGACTAGCGGGGGGCACCAATTACTTC
>TRBV7-9|14|.|.|TRBJ1-2
CASSFIEGLYGYTF
TGTGCCAGCAGCTTTATAGAGGGACTGTATGGCTACACCTTC
>TRBV5-8|15|.|.|TRBJ1-2
CASSFRYRALYGYTF
TGTGCCAGCAGCTTTAGGTACAGGGCTCTCTATGGCTACACCTTC
>TRBV5-5|15|TRBD1|.|TRBJ2-7
CASSRAGTAAYEQYF
TGTGCCAGCAGCCGAGCCGGGACAGCAGCCTACGAGCAGTACTTC